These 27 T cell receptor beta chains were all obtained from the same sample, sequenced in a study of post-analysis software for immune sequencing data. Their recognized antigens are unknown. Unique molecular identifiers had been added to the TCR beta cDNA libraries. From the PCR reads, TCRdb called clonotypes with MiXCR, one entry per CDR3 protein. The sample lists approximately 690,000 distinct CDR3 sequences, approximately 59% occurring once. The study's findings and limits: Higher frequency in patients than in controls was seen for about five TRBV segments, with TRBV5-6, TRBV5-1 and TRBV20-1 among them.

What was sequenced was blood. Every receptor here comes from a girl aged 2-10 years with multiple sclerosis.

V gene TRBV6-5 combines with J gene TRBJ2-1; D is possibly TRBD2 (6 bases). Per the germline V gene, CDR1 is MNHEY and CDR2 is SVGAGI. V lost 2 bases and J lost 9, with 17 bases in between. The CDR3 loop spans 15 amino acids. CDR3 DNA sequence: TGTGCCAGCAGTTACGGAGGCGGGGTGGAAGGTGAGCAGTTCTTC. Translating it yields CASSYGGGVEGEQFF.

In DNA, the CDR3 is TGTGCCTCGGGACTAGCGGGATCCAACGACGAGCAGTACTTC. It specifies CASGLAGSNDEQYF. The genes are TRBV7-9 and TRBJ2-5, with 13 bases fitting TRBD2. The end of the DNA aligns better with TRBJ2-7, so the J call may be wrong. The V gene's germline CDR1 is SEHNR and CDR2 FQNEAQ (reference sequence). The CDR3 extends over 14 amino acids.

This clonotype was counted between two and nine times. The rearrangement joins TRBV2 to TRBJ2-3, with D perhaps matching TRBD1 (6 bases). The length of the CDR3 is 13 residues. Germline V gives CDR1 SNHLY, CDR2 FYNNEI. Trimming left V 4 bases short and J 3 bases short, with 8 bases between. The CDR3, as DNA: TGTGCCAGCAGTGCACAGGGTACAGATACGCAGTATTTT. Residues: CASSAQGTDTQYF.

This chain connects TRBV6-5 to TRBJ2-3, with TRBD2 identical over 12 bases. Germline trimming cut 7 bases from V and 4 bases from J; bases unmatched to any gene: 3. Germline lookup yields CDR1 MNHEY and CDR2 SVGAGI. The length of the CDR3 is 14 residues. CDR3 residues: CASTRLAGADTQYF. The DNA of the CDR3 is TGTGCCAGCACCAGACTAGCGGGGGCAGATACGCAGTATTTT.

In DNA, the CDR3 is TGTGCCACCAGTGATGAGAACACTGAAGCTTTCTTT. Amino acids: CATSDENTEAFF. This chain joins TRBV24-1 and TRBJ1-1, with D unclear. Germline assignment: CDR1 KGHDR and CDR2 SFDVKD. The CDR3 has 12 amino acids. V was clipped by 3 bases and J by 1 base, with 2 bases between them.

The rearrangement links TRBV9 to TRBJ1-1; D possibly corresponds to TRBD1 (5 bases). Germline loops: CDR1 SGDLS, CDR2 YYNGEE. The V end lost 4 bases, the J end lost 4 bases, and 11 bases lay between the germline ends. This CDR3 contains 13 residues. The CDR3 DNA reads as TGTGCCAGCAGCCTCGGACACAGCACTGAAGCTTTCTTT. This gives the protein CASSLGHSTEAFF.

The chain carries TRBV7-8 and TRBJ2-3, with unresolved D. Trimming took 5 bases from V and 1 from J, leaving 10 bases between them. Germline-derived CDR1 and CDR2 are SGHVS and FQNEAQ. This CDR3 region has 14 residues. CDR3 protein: CASSGLKGTDTQYF. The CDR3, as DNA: TGTGCCAGCAGCGGATTAAAGGGCACAGATACGCAGTATTTT.

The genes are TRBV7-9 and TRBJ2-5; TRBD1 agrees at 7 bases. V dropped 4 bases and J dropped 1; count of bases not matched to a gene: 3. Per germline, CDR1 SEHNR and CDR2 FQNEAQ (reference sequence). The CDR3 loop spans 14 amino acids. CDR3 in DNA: TGTGCCAGCAGCTACGGACAGGTCCAAGAGACCCAGTACTTC. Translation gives CASSYGQVQETQYF.

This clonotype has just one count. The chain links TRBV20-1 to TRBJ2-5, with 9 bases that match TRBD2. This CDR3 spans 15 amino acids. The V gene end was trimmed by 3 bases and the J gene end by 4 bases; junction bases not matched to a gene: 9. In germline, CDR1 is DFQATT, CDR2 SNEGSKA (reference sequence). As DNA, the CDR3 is TGCAGTGCTAGCGGCGCTAGCGGGGAGGTAGAGACCCAGTACTTC. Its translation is CSASGASGEVETQYF.

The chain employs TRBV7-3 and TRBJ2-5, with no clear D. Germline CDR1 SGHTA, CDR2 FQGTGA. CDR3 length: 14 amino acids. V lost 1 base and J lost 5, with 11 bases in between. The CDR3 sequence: CASSLNALQETQYF. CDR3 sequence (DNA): TGTGCCAGCAGCTTAAACGCGCTCCAGGAGACCCAGTACTTC.

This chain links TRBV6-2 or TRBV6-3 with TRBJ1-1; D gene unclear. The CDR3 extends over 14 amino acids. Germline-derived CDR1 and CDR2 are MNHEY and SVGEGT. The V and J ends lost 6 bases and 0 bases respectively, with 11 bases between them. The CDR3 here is CASRSSAVNTEAFF. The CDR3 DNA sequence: TGTGCCAGCAGGTCGAGTGCGGTGAACACTGAAGCTTTCTTT.

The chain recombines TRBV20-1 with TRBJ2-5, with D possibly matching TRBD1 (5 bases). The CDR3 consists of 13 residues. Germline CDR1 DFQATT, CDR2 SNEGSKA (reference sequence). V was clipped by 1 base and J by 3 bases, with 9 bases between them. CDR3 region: CSARGQRKETQYF. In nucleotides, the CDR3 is TGCAGTGCTAGAGGACAGAGAAAAGAGACCCAGTACTTC.

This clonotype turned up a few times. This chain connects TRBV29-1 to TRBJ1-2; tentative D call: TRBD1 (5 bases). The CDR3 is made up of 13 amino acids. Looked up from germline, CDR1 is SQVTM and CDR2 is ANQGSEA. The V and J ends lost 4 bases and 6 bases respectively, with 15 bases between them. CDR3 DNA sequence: TGCAGCGTTGTGGGGCAGGCGGGAAATGGCTACACCTTC. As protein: CSVVGQAGNGYTF.

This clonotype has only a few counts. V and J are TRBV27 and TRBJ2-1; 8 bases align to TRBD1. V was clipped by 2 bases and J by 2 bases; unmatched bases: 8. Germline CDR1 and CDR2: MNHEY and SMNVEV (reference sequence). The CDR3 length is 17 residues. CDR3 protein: CASSLLTGTGPYNEQFF. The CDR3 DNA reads TGTGCCAGCAGTTTACTGACCGGGACAGGCCCCTACAATGAGCAGTTCTTC.

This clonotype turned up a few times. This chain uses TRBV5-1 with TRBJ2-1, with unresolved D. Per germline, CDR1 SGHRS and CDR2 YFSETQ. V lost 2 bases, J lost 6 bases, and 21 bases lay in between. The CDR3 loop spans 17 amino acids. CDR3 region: CASSLTSRPPVVNEQFF. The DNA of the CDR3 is TGCGCCAGCAGCTTAACTTCCAGGCCCCCCGTTGTCAATGAGCAGTTCTTC.

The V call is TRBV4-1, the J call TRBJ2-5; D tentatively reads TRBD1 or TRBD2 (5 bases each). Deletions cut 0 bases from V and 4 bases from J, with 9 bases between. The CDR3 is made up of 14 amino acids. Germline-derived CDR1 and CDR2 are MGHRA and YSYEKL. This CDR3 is CASSQDHGAETQYF. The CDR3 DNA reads TGCGCCAGCAGCCAAGATCACGGGGCAGAGACCCAGTACTTC.

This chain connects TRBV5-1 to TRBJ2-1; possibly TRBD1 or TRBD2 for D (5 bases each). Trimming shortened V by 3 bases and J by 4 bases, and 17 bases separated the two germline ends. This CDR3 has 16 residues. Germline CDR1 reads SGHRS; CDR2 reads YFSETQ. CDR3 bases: TGCGCCAGCAGCTACAGTGGGGGAACGCAGTACAATGAGCAGTTCTTC. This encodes CASSYSGGTQYNEQFF.

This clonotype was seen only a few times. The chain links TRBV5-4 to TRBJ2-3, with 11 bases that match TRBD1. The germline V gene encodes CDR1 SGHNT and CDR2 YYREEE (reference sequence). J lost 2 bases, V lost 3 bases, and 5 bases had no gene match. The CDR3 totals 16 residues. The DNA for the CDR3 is TGTGCCAGCAGCTCGAGGACAGGGGGCCCCACAGATACGCAGTATTTT. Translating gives CASSSRTGGPTDTQYF. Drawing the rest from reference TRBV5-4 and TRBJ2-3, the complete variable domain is ETGVTQSPTHLIKTRGQQVTLRCSSQSGHNTVSWYQQALGQGPQFIFQYYREEENGRGNFPPRFSGLQFPNYSSELNVNALELDDSALYLCASSSRTGGPTDTQYFGPGTRLTVL.

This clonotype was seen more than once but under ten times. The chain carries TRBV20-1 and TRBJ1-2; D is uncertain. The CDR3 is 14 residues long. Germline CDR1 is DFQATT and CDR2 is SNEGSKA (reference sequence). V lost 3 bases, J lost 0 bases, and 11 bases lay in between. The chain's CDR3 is CSASGRPSNYGYTF. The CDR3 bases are TGCAGTGCTAGTGGTCGCCCCTCTAACTATGGCTACACCTTC.

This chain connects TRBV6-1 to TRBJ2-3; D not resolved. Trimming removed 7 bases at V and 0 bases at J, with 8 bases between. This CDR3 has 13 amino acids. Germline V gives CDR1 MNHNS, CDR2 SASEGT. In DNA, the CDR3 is TGTGCCAGCAAACTTGCTAGCACAGATACGCAGTATTTT. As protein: CASKLASTDTQYF.

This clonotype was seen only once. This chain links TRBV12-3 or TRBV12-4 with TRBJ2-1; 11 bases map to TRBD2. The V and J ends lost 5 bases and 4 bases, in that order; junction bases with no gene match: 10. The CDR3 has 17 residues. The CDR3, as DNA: TGTGCCAGCAGTCCCTATAGCGGGGGGGCGTCGTACAATGAGCAGTTCTTC. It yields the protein CASSPYSGGASYNEQFF.

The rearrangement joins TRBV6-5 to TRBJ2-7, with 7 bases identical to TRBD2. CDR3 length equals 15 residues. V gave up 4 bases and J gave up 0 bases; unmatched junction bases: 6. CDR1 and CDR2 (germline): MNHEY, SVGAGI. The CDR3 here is CASSLGGELSYEQYF. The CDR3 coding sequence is TGTGCCAGCAGTTTGGGAGGGGAACTCTCCTACGAGCAGTACTTC.

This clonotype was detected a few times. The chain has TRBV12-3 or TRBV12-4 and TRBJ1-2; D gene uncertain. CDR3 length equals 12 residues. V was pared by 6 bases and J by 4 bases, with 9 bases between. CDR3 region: CASREEPYGYTF. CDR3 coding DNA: TGTGCCAGCAGGGAGGAGCCCTATGGCTACACCTTC.

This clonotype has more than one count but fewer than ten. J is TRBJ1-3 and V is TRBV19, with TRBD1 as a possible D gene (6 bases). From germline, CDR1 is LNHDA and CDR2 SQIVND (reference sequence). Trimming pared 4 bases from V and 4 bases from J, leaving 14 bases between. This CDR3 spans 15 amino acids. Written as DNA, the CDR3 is TGTGCCAGTAGTACAACAGGGAATGGGGGAAACACCATATATTTT. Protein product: CASSTTGNGGNTIYF.

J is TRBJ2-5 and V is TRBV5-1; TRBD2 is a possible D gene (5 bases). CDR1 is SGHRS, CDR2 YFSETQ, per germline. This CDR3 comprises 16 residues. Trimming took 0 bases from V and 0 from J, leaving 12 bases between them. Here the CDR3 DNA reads TGCGCCAGCAGCTTGGTTGAGGGTCTGTACCAAGAGACCCAGTACTTC. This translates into CASSLVEGLYQETQYF.

The CDR3 is CASSTPKNIQYF. The CDR3 region has the DNA TGTGCCAGCAGTACCCCCAAAAACATTCAGTACTTC. The chain is built from TRBV6-6 and TRBJ2-4, with no clear D. The CDR3 runs to 12 residues. The germline V and J ends were trimmed by 5 bases and 2 bases, with 4 bases remaining between them. The germline V gene has CDR1 MNHNY and CDR2 SVGAGI (reference sequence).

This chain's CDR3 is CSVEQGTGELFF. In DNA form, the CDR3 reads TGCAGCGTTGAACAGGGCACCGGGGAGCTGTTTTTT. The V gene is TRBV29-1, the J gene TRBJ2-2; a possible D gene is TRBD1 (5 bases). The V gene's germline CDR1 is SQVTM and CDR2 ANQGSEA. The V gene lost 2 bases and the J gene lost 4 bases, with 5 bases spanning the gap. The CDR3 contains 12 residues.